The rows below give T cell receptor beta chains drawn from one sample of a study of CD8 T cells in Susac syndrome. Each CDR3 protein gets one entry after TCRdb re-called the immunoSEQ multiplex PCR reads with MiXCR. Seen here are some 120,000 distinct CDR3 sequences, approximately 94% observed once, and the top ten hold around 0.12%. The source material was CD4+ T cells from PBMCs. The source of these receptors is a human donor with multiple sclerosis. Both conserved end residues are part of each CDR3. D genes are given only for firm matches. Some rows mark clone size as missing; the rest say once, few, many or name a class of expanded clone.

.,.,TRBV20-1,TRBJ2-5,TGCAGTGCTAGAGGGAGGGGAGAGACCCAGTACTTC,CSARGRGETQYF
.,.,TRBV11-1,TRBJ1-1,TGTGCCAGCAGTCCAGAAGGGGAAGCTTTCTTT,CASSPEGEAFF
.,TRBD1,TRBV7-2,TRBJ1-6,TGTGCCAGCAGCTTAGCCTCCGGGACAGGGAACTCACCCCTCCACTTT,CASSLASGTGNSPLHF
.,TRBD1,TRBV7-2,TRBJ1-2,TGTGCCAGCAGCTCGGACAGGGGGCCTAGGGATGGCTACACCTTC,CASSSDRGPRDGYTF
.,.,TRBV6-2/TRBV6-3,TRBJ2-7,TGTGCCAGCATTGCTCCCGGGACTGGCTCCTACGAGCAGTACTTC,CASIAPGTGSYEQYF
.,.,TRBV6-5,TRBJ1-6,TGTGCCAGCAGTTACAGCGGTGGCGATAATTCACCCCTCCACTTT,CASSYSGGDNSPLHF
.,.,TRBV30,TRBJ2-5,TGTGCCTGGACAGACCAAGAGACCCAGTACTTC,CAWTDQETQYF
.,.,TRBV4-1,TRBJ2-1,TGCGCCAGCAGCCAAGTGTTCGGGAGCAATGAGCAGTTCTTC,CASSQVFGSNEQFF
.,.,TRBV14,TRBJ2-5,TGTGCCAGCAGCCCACGGGTTCAAGAGACCCAGTACTTC,CASSPRVQETQYF
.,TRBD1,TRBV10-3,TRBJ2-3,TGTGCCATCAGTGTGGCAGGGGGAGGCACAGATACGCAGTATTTT,CAISVAGGGTDTQYF
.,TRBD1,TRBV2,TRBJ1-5,TGTGCCAGCAGTGGACAGGGGCTTAGCAATCAGCCCCAGCATTTT,CASSGQGLSNQPQHF
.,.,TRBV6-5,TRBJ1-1,TGTGCCAGCAGTCCGGGACAAGACACTGAAGCTTTCTTT,CASSPGQDTEAFF
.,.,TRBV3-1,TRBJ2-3,TGTGCCAGCAGCCAGTTGGCTACGCAGTATTTT,CASSQLATQYF
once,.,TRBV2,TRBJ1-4,TGTGCCTCCTGGGAAGACGTAAGGGAAAAACTGTTTTTT,CASWEDVREKLFF
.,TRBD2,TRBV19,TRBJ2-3,TGTGCCAGTAGTCCTCTGGGACTAGCGGGACCCTTAGATACGCAGTATTTT,CASSPLGLAGPLDTQYF
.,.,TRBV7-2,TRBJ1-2,TGTGCCAGCAGCTTAGGGCTCTATGGCTACACCTTC,CASSLGLYGYTF
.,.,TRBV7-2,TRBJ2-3,TGTGCCAGCAGCTTCCTAGGGAGGAGGACAGATACGCAGTATTTT,CASSFLGRRTDTQYF
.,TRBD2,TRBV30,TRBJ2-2,TGTGCCTGGAGTGTACTAGCGGGGGTAGCCGGGGAGCTGTTTTTT,CAWSVLAGVAGELFF
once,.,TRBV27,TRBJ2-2,TGTGCCAGCAGGGAGGACGGGGAGCTGTTTTTT,CASREDGELFF
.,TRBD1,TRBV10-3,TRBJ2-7,TGTGCCATCAGTGGGGGACAGGGGGTCTCCCACGAGCAGTACTTC,CAISGGQGVSHEQYF
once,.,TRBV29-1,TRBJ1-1,TGCAGCGTTGGGCACAGGGCGAACACTGAAGCTTTCTTT,CSVGHRANTEAFF
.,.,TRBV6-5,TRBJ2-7,TGTGCCAGCAGTTCAAGCCTTACCGGGACCGGTCAATACGAGCAGTACTTC,CASSSSLTGTGQYEQYF
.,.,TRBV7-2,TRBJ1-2,TGTGCCAGTAGCTCATACGGGGATGACTATGGCTACACCTTC,CASSSYGDDYGYTF
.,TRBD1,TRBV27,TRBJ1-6,TGTGCCAGCAACGGTTTGGGACAGATAAATTCACCCCTCCACTTT,CASNGLGQINSPLHF
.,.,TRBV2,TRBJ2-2,TGTGCCAGCAAAGGGACAACGAACACCGGGGAGCTGTTTTTT,CASKGTTNTGELFF
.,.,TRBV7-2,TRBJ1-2,TGTGCCAGCAGTTTAGACCTCTGGGGGGCAGGGCCTAACTATGGCTACACCTTC,CASSLDLWGAGPNYGYTF
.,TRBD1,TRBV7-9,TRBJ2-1,TGTGCCAGCAGCCTGAGGACAGGGGGCAATGAGCAGTTCTTC,CASSLRTGGNEQFF
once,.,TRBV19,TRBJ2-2,TGTGCCACCCTTCCCCATTCAGCGTCCGGGGAGCTGTTTTTT,CATLPHSASGELFF
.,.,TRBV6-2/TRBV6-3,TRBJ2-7,TGTGCCAGCAGTACACAGTCCTACGAGCAGTACTTC,CASSTQSYEQYF
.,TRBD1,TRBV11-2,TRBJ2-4,TGTGCCAGCACCCTCGACAGGGTAGCCAAAAACATTCAGTACTTC,CASTLDRVAKNIQYF